These 10 T cell receptor beta chains were sequenced from one sample in a study of blood T cell repertoires in COVID-19. Method: immunoSEQ multiplex PCR; TCRdb's copy keeps in-frame clones and lacks some. The sample contains tens of thousands of clones, 89% of which appear only once. The material sequenced was peripheral blood. All receptors come from a woman aged 55-70 years with active COVID-19.

The chain combines TRBV7-9 with TRBJ1-4; TRBD1 aligns across 7 bases. Germline CDR1 is SEHNR and CDR2 is FQNEAQ (reference sequence). V lost 3 bases, J lost 4 bases, and 2 bases stayed unmatched. This CDR3 spans 14 amino acids. CDR3 sequence (DNA): TGTGCCAGCAGCTTCGGGACAGATAATGAAAAACTGTTTTTT. As protein: CASSFGTDNEKLFF.

The chain joins TRBV12-3 or TRBV12-4 to TRBJ1-1, with a possible D match to TRBD1 (5 bases). V was cut by 6 bases and J by 7 bases, with 12 bases left in between. The length of the CDR3 is 12 residues. The CDR3 nucleotides read TGTGCCAGCAGAGTACAGGTACATGAAGCTTTCTTT. Protein: CASRVQVHEAFF.

The chain carries TRBV6-5 and TRBJ2-4; perhaps TRBD1 as D (6 bases). Trimming left V 2 bases short and J 3 bases short, with 11 bases between. CDR3 size: 15 residues. The germline gives CDR1 MNHEY, CDR2 SVGAGI. The CDR3 DNA sequence: TGTGCCAGCAGTTACGGCCCGGGACACAAAAACATTCAGTACTTC. Translated, it gives CASSYGPGHKNIQYF.

This rearrangement joins TRBV4-2 to TRBJ2-2; the D is unclear. Germline V gene data show CDR1 as LGHNA and CDR2 as YNFKEQ. The CDR3 is made up of 13 amino acids. The V end was cut by 3 bases, the J end by 4 bases, with 6 bases between. CDR3 amino acids: CASSHTITGELFF. CDR3 nucleotide sequence: TGTGCCAGCAGCCATACAATCACCGGGGAGCTGTTTTTT.

The chain has TRBV2 and TRBJ2-1; the match to TRBD1 covers 7 bases. V gave up 6 bases and J gave up 5 bases; unmatched junction bases: 7. Germline CDR1 is SNHLY and CDR2 is FYNNEI. The CDR3 spans 14 residues. CDR3 amino acids: CASRQYRGHNEQFF. The CDR3 region has the DNA TGTGCCAGCAGACAATACAGGGGCCACAATGAGCAGTTCTTC.

V gene TRBV6-2 or TRBV6-3 combines with J gene TRBJ1-5; D not certain. The CDR3 spans 14 residues. CDR1 and CDR2 from the germline V gene are MNHEY and SVGEGT. V was clipped by 0 bases and J by 11 bases, with 14 bases between them. CDR3: CASSYSENGAAQHF. The DNA of the CDR3 is TGTGCCAGCAGTTACTCGGAGAATGGTGCGGCCCAGCATTTT.

The CDR3 region has the DNA TGCGCCAGCAGCCCCTCGGGGGGAGCTTTCTACGAGCAGTACTTC. It is translated as CASSPSGGAFYEQYF. The chain couples TRBV5-1 to TRBJ2-7; the match to TRBD2 covers 7 bases. V shed 4 bases and J 3 bases; nucleotides not matched to a gene: 10. Germline CDR1 SGHRS, CDR2 YFSETQ. The CDR3 is 15 amino acids. The full variable domain, rest sourced from reference TRBV5-1 and TRBJ2-7, is KAGVTQTPRYLIKTRGQQVTLSCSPISGHRSVSWYQQTPGQGLQFLFEYFSETQRNKGNFPGRFSGRQFSNSRSEMNVSTLELGDSALYLCASSPSGGAFYEQYFGPGTRLTVT.

J is TRBJ1-6 and V is TRBV30, with D perhaps TRBD1 (5 bases). Germline values: CDR1 GTSNPN, CDR2 SVGIG (reference sequence). This CDR3 is built from 16 residues. V was shortened by 4 bases and J by 6 bases, with 19 bases between the two germline ends. The CDR3 DNA sequence: TGTGCCTGGACCGCCACAGGCTTGTTATTTAATTCACCCCTCCACTTT. This translates into CAWTATGLLFNSPLHF.

This sequence joins TRBV19 and TRBJ1-6, with 7 bases that match TRBD1. This CDR3 is 13 amino acids long. CDR1 is LNHDA and CDR2 is SQIVND in the germline V gene (reference sequence). The V segment lost 10 bases and the J segment 6 bases; nucleotides outside the gene matches: 6. CDR3 loop: CATATGPNSPLHF. DNA for the CDR3: TGTGCCACCGCGACAGGGCCTAATTCACCCCTCCACTTT. The whole variable domain, filled in from reference TRBV19 and TRBJ1-6, reads DGGITQSPKYLFRKEGQNVTLSCEQNLNHDAMYWYRQDPGQGLRLIYYSQIVNDFQKGDIAEGYSVSREKKESFPLTVTSAQKNPTAFYLCATATGPNSPLHFGNGTRLTVT.

The rearrangement links TRBV18 to TRBJ2-3; 7 nucleotides agree with TRBD1. Germline values: CDR1 KGHSH, CDR2 LQKENI. The ends lost 1 base at V and 2 bases at J; junction bases unmatched: 3. The CDR3 runs to 15 residues. The DNA for the CDR3 is TGTGCCAGCTCACCACAGGGGGCCATCACAGATACGCAGTATTTT. Its protein product is CASSPQGAITDTQYF.